The 7 T cell receptor beta chains reported below all come from one sample, sequenced in a study of graft-versus-host responses after intestinal transplantation. Intraepithelial and lamina propria lymphocytes were isolated from graft specimens. Produced via immunoSEQ multiplex PCR; TCRdb's table is partial and in-frame only. The sample records fewer than 15,000 clones, roughly 68% being singletons. The starting material was ileum tissue, obtained around 98 weeks after intestinal transplantation. The receptor set was obtained from a human patient who received an intestinal transplant, so some T cells may come from the graft donor.

There are a few counts of this clone. The V gene is TRBV7-6, the J gene TRBJ1-2, with D maybe TRBD1 (6 bases). The CDR3 totals 13 residues. Germline V gene lookup returns CDR1 SGHVS and CDR2 FNYEAQ. Trimming pared 0 bases from V and 8 bases from J, leaving 10 bases between. The CDR3: CASSLARGNGYTF. CDR3 DNA sequence: TGTGCCAGCAGCTTAGCCAGGGGCAACGGCTACACCTTC. The variable domain in full, completed from reference TRBV7-6 and TRBJ1-2, reads GAGVSQSPRYKVTKRGQDVALRCDPISGHVSLYWYRQALGQGPEFLTYFNYEAQQDKSGLPNDRFSAERPEGSISTLTIQRTEQRDSAMYRCASSLARGNGYTFGSGTRLTVV.

This clone has just one count. The rearrangement joins TRBV5-6 to TRBJ1-4; 8 positions agree with TRBD1. Germline lookup yields CDR1 SGHDT and CDR2 YYEEEE. Trimming cost V 4 bases and J 8 bases; bases outside gene matches: 10. The CDR3 spans 15 residues. CDR3 coding DNA: TGTGCCAGCAGCCTTGGACAGGGAGGAGAGGAAAAACTGTTTTTT. Protein product: CASSLGQGGEEKLFF. Complete variable domain (other parts from reference TRBV5-6 and TRBJ1-4): DAGVTQSPTHLIKTRGQQVTLRCSPKSGHDTVSWYQQALGQGPQFIFQYYEEEERQRGNFPDRFSGHQFPNYSSELNVNALLLGDSALYLCASSLGQGGEEKLFFGSGTQLSVL.

This chain links TRBV2 with TRBJ2-7; 8 positions match TRBD2. This CDR3 has 20 residues. J lost 0 bases, V lost 2 bases, and 18 bases had no gene match. Per the germline V gene, CDR1 is SNHLY and CDR2 is FYNNEI. Here the CDR3 DNA reads TGTGCCAGCAGTGAATTTAGGGCAGTGGGGGGGACTAGAGGCTCCTACGAGCAGTACTTC. Translation gives CASSEFRAVGGTRGSYEQYF. The full variable domain, completed using reference TRBV2 and TRBJ2-7, is EPEVTQTPSHQVTQMGQEVILRCVPISNHLYFYWYRQILGQKVEFLVSFYNNEISEKSEIFDDQFSVERPDGSNFTLKIRSTKLEDSAMYFCASSEFRAVGGTRGSYEQYFGPGTRLTVT.

CDR3 sequence: CASSLPNSHYGYTF. CDR3 nucleotides: TGTGCCAGCAGCTTGCCGAACAGTCACTATGGCTACACCTTC. V and J are TRBV5-4 and TRBJ1-2; D ambiguous. The germline CDR1 and CDR2 sequences are SGHNT and YYREEE (reference sequence). Trimming stripped 1 base from V and 3 bases from J, with 10 bases between. The length of the CDR3 is 14 residues.

The chain has TRBV5-8 and TRBJ2-7; TRBD2 aligns across 15 bases. With 4 bases clipped from V and 7 bases from J, the junction kept 6 bases outside the gene matches. Germline lookup yields CDR1 SGHTS and CDR2 YDEGEE. The CDR3 consists of 15 residues. CDR3 sequence: CASSHGLAGGREQYF. CDR3 DNA: TGTGCCAGCAGCCATGGACTAGCGGGAGGGAGGGAGCAGTACTTC.

The chain has TRBV7-9 and TRBJ1-2; tentatively, D is TRBD1 (6 bases). This CDR3 contains 16 residues. Deletions cut 3 bases from V and 5 bases from J, with 19 bases between. The germline CDR1 and CDR2 sequences are SEHNR and FQNEAQ (reference sequence). The CDR3 loop reads CASSFSDSTIPYGYTF. CDR3 DNA: TGTGCCAGCAGCTTTTCGGACAGTACCATACCGTATGGCTACACCTTC. Full variable domain (missing parts from reference TRBV7-9 and TRBJ1-2): DTGVSQNPRHKITKRGQNVTFRCDPISEHNRLYWYRQTLGQGPEFLTYFQNEAQLEKSRLLSDRFSAERPKGSFSTLEIQRTEQGDSAMYLCASSFSDSTIPYGYTFGSGTRLTVV.

Within the sample, this clone is large. J is TRBJ2-5 and V is TRBV15; D gene uncertain. The CDR3 has 15 residues. The germline V and J ends were trimmed by 0 bases and 2 bases, with 10 bases remaining between them. Germline V gene sequence: CDR1 LNHNV, CDR2 YYDKDF (reference sequence). The CDR3 DNA is TGTGCCACCAGCAGAGATCCCTCTACTCAAGAGACCCAGTACTTC. This encodes CATSRDPSTQETQYF. Full variable domain (outside the CDR3, taken from reference TRBV15 and TRBJ2-5): DAMVIQNPRYQVTQFGKPVTLSCSQTLNHNVMYWYQQKSSQAPKLLFHYYDKDFNNEADTPDNFQSRRPNTSFCFLDIRSPGLGDTAMYLCATSRDPSTQETQYFGPGTRLLVL.